The clone carrying this T cell receptor beta chain is termed medium-sized. The antigen remains unidentified. V lost 5 bases, J lost 5 bases, and 13 bases lay in between. This CDR3 contains 13 residues. The germline CDR1 and CDR2 sequences are MNHNS and SASEGT. This sample was included in a study of spatial heterogeneity in lung cancer. Across the whole study: Correlation of TCR transcript counts in tumor regions with a T cell module score from matched bulk RNA-seq was strong. General study results and limits: Tumor mutation count correlated with how many alpha and beta TCRs expanded intratumorally. Ubiquitous and regional nonsynonymous mutations were tracked by counts of ubiquitous and regional expanded TCRs, respectively.

In the library, each TCR cDNA molecule bore its own unique molecular identifier. TCRdb redid the calling of the 5' RACE reads with MiXCR, one entry per CDR3 protein. The sample consists of 5,200 or so distinct CDR3 sequences, just under 4% of them appearing once. Time point defined: sample taken at primary tumor resection. Without sorting, whole RNA was sequenced from tumor, nontumor lung or frozen PBMC. The gene calls are TRBV6-1 and TRBJ2-7; D possibly uses TRBD1 or TRBD2 (5 bases each). Sequenced material: lung tumor tissue, taken at surgery. The clonotype was recovered from a female donor with early-stage non-small cell lung cancer. CDR3 in amino acids: CASSPGTGDEQYF. The CDR3 DNA reads TGTGCCAGCAGTCCTGGGACGGGTGACGAGCAGTACTTC.